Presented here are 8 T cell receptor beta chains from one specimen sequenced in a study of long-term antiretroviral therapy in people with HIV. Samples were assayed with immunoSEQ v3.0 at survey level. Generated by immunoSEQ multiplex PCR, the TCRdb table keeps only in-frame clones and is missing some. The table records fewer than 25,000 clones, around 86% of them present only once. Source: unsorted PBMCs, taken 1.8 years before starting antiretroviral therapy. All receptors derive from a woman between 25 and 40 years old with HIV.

The CDR3 DNA follows: TGTGCCACCTCGGACGGCTACAGCCTAGGGGGCTACACCTTC. This sequence encodes CATSDGYSLGGYTF. V is TRBV19 and J is TRBJ1-2; no definite D call. The CDR3 length is 14 residues. V gave up 10 bases and J gave up 8 bases, with 23 bases separating them. CDR1 is LNHDA, CDR2 SQIVND, per germline (reference sequence).

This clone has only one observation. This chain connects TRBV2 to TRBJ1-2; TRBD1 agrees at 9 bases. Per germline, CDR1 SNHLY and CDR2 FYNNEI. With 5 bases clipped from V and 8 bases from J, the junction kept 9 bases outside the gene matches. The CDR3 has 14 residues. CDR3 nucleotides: TGTGCCAGCAGTACTAGCGGACAGGGGCGCGGCTACACCTTC. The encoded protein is CASSTSGQGRGYTF.

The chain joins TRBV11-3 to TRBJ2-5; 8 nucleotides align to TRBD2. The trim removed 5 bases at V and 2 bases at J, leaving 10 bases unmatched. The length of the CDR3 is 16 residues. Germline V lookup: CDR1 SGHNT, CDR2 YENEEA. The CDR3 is CASSPESGGNQETQYF. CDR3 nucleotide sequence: TGTGCCAGCAGCCCGGAGAGCGGGGGTAATCAAGAGACCCAGTACTTC. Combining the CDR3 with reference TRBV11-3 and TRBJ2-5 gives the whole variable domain EAGVVQSPRYKIIEKKQPVAFWCNPISGHNTLYWYLQNLGQGPELLIRYENEEAVDDSQLPKDRFSAERLKGVDSTLKIQPAELGDSAVYLCASSPESGGNQETQYFGPGTRLLVL.

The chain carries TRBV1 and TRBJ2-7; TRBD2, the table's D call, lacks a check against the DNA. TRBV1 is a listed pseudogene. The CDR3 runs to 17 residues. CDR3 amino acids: CTSGRGTSGGASYEQYF. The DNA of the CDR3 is TGCACCAGCGGACGCGGGACTAGCGGGGGGGCGTCGTACGAGCAGTACTTC.

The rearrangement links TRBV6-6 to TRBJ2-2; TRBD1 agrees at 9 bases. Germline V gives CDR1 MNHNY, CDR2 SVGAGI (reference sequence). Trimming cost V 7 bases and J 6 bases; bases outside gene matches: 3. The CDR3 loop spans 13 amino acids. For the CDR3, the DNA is TGTGCCAGCACCCGGACAGGGGCCGGGGAGCTGTTTTTT. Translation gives CASTRTGAGELFF.

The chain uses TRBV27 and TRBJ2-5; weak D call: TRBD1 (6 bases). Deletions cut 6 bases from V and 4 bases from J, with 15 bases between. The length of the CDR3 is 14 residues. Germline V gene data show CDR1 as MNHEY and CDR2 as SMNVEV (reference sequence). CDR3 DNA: TGTGCCAGCAGACCTCGCAGGGGCGTAGAGACCCAGTACTTC. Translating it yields CASRPRRGVETQYF.

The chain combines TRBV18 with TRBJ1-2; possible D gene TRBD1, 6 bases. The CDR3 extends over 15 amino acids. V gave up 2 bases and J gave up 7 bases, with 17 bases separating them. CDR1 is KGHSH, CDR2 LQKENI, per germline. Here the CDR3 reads CASSPRQAPEAGYTF. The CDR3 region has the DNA TGTGCCAGCTCACCAAGACAGGCCCCGGAGGCTGGCTACACCTTC.

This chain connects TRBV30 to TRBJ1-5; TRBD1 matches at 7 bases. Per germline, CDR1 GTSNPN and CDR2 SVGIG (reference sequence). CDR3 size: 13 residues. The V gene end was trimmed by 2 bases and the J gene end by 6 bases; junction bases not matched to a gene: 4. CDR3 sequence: CAWSPGGAQPQHF. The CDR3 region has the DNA TGTGCCTGGAGTCCAGGGGGGGCTCAGCCCCAGCATTTT.